Below, 14 T cell receptor beta chains from the same sample are listed, as sequenced in a study of OX40 agonist ivuxolimab in advanced cancers. Method: immunoSEQ multiplex PCR; TCRdb's copy keeps in-frame clones and lacks some. The sample yields roughly 20,000 clones, 74% seen once. Specimen: CD4+ or CD8+ T cells sorted from blood, collected in a trial of the OX40 agonist ivuxolimab. The receptors were gathered from an adult with an advanced solid tumor such as melanoma, head and neck, liver or kidney cancer.

V gene TRBV2 combines with J gene TRBJ1-1; no definite D call. Between the trimmed V and J ends, which lost 11 bases and 1 base, there was a span of 23 bases. Germline V gene data show CDR1 as SNHLY and CDR2 as FYNNEI. The CDR3 is 16 amino acids. In DNA, the CDR3 is TGTGCCGGCTGGGAGTTTAACACCCACGGGAACACTGAAGCTTTCTTT. It specifies CAGWEFNTHGNTEAFF.

The chain carries TRBV27 and TRBJ1-5, with no clear D. The germline V gene has CDR1 MNHEY and CDR2 SMNVEV (reference sequence). The CDR3 has 14 amino acids. With 2 bases removed from V and 4 bases from J, the gap between germline ends came to 9 bases. The CDR3 protein is CASSLGSGNQPQHF. CDR3 DNA sequence: TGTGCCAGCAGTTTAGGTAGCGGGAATCAGCCCCAGCATTTT.

The J gene is TRBJ1-5, the V gene TRBV6-6; 7 bases are shared with TRBD1. CDR1 MNHNY and CDR2 SVGAGI come from the germline V gene (reference sequence). The CDR3 contains 14 residues. The V gene end was trimmed by 0 bases and the J gene end by 7 bases; junction bases not matched to a gene: 3. CDR3 residues: CASSYSTGVQPQHF. DNA for the CDR3: TGTGCCAGCAGTTACTCCACAGGGGTGCAGCCCCAGCATTTT.

This clone was counted once. The chain combines TRBV2 with TRBJ1-3, with D hard to call. Germline V gene sequence: CDR1 SNHLY, CDR2 FYNNEI. The CDR3 covers 12 residues. V dropped 8 bases and J dropped 3 bases, with 8 bases sitting between them. CDR3 DNA sequence: TGTGCCAGCCTCGACGGTGGAAACACCATATATTTT. Translated, it gives CASLDGGNTIYF.

The chain links TRBV27 to TRBJ2-3, with no clear D. The germline V gene has CDR1 MNHEY and CDR2 SMNVEV (reference sequence). CDR3 length: 14 residues. The germline V and J ends were trimmed by 4 bases and 2 bases, with 10 bases remaining between them. The CDR3, as DNA: TGTGCCAGCAGTTCAGAAACGCCCACAGATACGCAGTATTTT. This gives the protein CASSSETPTDTQYF.

This chain connects TRBV11-2 to TRBJ2-5, with D perhaps matching TRBD2 (5 bases). The CDR3 totals 14 residues. Trimming pared 2 bases from V and 5 bases from J, leaving 12 bases between. Germline V CDR1 and CDR2: SGHAT, FQNNGV. The CDR3 sequence is CASSLWELGETQYF. The CDR3 bases are TGTGCCAGCAGCTTATGGGAGTTGGGGGAGACCCAGTACTTC.

The chain joins TRBV4-3 to TRBJ2-7; D remains ambiguous. Per germline, CDR1 LGHNA and CDR2 YSLEER. Trimming took off 0 bases at V and 4 bases at J, with 7 bases between the two ends. The CDR3 consists of 13 residues. CDR3 sequence reads: CASSQDLRYEQYF. CDR3 nucleotides: TGCGCCAGCAGCCAAGATCTCAGGTACGAGCAGTACTTC.

The CDR3, as DNA: TGCGCCAGCAACCTCGGCTGGGGGGAGACCCAGTACTTC. This encodes CASNLGWGETQYF. The chain combines TRBV5-1 with TRBJ2-5; D is possibly TRBD1 or TRBD2 (5 bases each). This CDR3 has 13 residues. CDR1 SGHRS and CDR2 YFSETQ come from the germline V gene. The V gene lost 6 bases and the J gene lost 5 bases, with 14 bases spanning the gap.

The table lists this clone with a count of one. The chain joins TRBV27 to TRBJ1-2; no firm D call. V lost 2 bases and J lost 8, with 24 bases in between. Germline CDR1 is MNHEY and CDR2 is SMNVEV (reference sequence). The CDR3 is 17 amino acids. CDR3: CASSLDPSRAATGGYTF. The CDR3 DNA sequence: TGTGCCAGCAGTTTAGACCCCTCGAGGGCAGCAACGGGGGGCTACACCTTC.

This chain uses TRBV7-2 with TRBJ1-3; no clear D gene. In germline, CDR1 is SGHTA, CDR2 FQGNSA. V shed 5 bases and J shed 0 bases, with 17 bases lying between them. This CDR3 contains 17 residues. The CDR3 DNA is TGTGCCAGCAGCCCCCCGGGTCTTATTTACTCTGGAAACACCATATATTTT. Protein: CASSPPGLIYSGNTIYF.

The DNA of the CDR3 is TGTGCCACCAGCAGAGTTAATAGCGGGGGTGTGGAGACCCAGTACTTC. It is translated as CATSRVNSGGVETQYF. J is TRBJ2-5 and V is TRBV15, with 9 bases matching TRBD2. Germline V gives CDR1 LNHNV, CDR2 YYDKDF (reference sequence). Trimming at V came to 1 base and at J to 5 bases, leaving 8 bases not matched to a gene. The CDR3 covers 16 residues.

This clone has just a few counts. The chain is built from TRBV5-1 and TRBJ1-1, with TRBD1 matching 9 bases. The V segment lost 3 bases and the J segment 0 bases; nucleotides outside the gene matches: 6. Germline values: CDR1 SGHRS, CDR2 YFSETQ. This CDR3 spans 16 amino acids. CDR3 protein: CASSSPDRGVNTEAFF. For the CDR3, the DNA is TGCGCCAGCAGCTCCCCGGACAGGGGAGTGAACACTGAAGCTTTCTTT.

V is TRBV6-6 and J is TRBJ1-5, with D perhaps matching TRBD1 (5 bases). Germline lookup yields CDR1 MNHNY and CDR2 SVGAGI (reference sequence). This CDR3 has 13 amino acids. V was pared by 4 bases and J by 6 bases, with 10 bases between. The CDR3 region has the DNA TGTGCCAGCAGTTTTGGAGGGGCTCAGCCCCAGCATTTT. Protein product: CASSFGGAQPQHF.

With respect to this clone: The germline gene is not matched at one end of the junction; a read error may be the cause. The same CDR3 also results from other DNA sequences found in this sample. The chain joins TRBV25-1 to TRBJ2-7; TRBD2 matches at 9 bases. The CDR3 has 12 residues. Germline V gene lookup returns CDR1 MGHDK and CDR2 SYGVNS. CDR3 amino acids: CASAGGVGALKF. CDR3 nucleotides: TGTGCCAGCGCGGGGGGGGTAGGGGCCTTAAAATTC.